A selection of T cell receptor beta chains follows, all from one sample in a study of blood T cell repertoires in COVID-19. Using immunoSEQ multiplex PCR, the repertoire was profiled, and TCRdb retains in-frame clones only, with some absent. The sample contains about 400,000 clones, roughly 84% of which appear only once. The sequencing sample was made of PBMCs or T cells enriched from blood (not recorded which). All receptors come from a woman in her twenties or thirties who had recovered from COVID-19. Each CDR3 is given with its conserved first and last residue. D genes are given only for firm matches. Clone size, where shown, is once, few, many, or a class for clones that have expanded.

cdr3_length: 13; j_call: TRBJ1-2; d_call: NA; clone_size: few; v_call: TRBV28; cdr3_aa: CASSPGQIYGYTF; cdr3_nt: TGTGCCAGCAGTCCTGGACAGATCTATGGCTACACCTTC
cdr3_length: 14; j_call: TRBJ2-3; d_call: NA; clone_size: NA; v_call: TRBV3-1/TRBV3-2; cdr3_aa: CASSPPLRTDTQYF; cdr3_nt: TGTGCCAGCAGCCCCCCCCTTCGCACAGATACGCAGTATTTT
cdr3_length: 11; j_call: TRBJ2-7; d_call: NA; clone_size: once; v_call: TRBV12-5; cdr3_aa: CASGERYEQYF; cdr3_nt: TGTGCTAGTGGGGAGAGATACGAGCAGTACTTC
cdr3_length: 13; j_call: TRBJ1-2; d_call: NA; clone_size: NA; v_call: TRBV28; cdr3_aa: CASSLKGFYGYTF; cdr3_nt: TGTGCCAGCAGTTTAAAGGGGTTCTATGGCTACACCTTC
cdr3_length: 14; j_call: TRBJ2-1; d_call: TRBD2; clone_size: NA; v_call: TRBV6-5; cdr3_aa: CASRTSVGHNEQFF; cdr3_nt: TGTGCCAGCAGGACTAGCGTAGGCCACAATGAGCAGTTCTTC
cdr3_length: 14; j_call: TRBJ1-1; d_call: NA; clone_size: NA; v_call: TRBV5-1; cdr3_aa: CASSFRDKNTEAFF; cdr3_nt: TGCGCCAGCAGCTTCCGGGACAAGAACACTGAAGCTTTCTTT
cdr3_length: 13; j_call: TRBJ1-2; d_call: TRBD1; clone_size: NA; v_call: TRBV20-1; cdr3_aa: CSASRQGAGGYTF; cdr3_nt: TGCAGTGCTAGTCGACAGGGGGCGGGTGGCTACACCTTC
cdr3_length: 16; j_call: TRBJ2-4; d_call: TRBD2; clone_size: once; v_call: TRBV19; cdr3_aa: CASSIPVAGAKNIQYF; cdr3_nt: TGTGCCAGTAGTATCCCAGTAGCGGGAGCCAAAAACATTCAGTACTTC
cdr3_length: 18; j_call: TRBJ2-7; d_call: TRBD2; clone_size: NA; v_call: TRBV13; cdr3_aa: CASSSGLWASGSLNEQYF; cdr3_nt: TGTGCCAGCAGTTCGGGCCTTTGGGCTAGCGGGAGTCTAAACGAGCAGTACTTC
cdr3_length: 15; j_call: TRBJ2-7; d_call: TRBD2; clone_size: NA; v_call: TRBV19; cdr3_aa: CASSSRTSGKYEQYF; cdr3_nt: TGTGCCAGTAGTTCGAGGACTAGCGGGAAGTACGAGCAGTACTTC
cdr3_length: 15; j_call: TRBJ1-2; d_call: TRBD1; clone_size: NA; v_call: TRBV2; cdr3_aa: CASSEGWQGVGGYTF; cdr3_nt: TGTGCCAGCAGTGAAGGGTGGCAGGGGGTCGGGGGCTACACCTTC
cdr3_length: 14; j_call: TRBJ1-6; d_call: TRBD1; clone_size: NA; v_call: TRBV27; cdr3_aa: CASRDRANNSPLHF; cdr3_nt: TGTGCCAGCAGGGACAGGGCGAATAATTCACCCCTCCACTTT
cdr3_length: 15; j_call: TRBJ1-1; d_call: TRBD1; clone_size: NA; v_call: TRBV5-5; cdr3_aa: CASSQTGEFVTEAFF; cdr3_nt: TGTGCCAGCAGCCAGACAGGGGAATTCGTTACTGAAGCTTTCTTT
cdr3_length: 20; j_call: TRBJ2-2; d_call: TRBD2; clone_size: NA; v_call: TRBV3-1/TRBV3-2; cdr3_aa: CAIPSSTPTSGDVFTGELFF; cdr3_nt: TGTGCCATACCCAGTTCGACCCCGACTAGCGGGGACGTATTCACCGGGGAGCTGTTTTTT
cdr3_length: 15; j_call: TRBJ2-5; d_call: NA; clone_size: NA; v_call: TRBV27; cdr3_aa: CASSLAGLYQETQYF; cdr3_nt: TGTGCCAGCAGTTTAGCGGGTCTGTACCAAGAGACCCAGTACTTC
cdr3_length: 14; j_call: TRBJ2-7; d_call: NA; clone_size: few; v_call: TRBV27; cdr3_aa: CASSPRGGGYEQYF; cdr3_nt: TGTGCCAGCAGCCCGAGGGGAGGTGGGTACGAGCAGTACTTC
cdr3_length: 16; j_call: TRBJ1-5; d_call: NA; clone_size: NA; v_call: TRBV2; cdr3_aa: CASSEESGFGNQPQHF; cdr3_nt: TGTGCCAGCAGTGAGGAGTCGGGATTTGGCAATCAGCCCCAGCATTTT
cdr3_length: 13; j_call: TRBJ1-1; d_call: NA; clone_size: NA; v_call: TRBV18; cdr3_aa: CASSTMEDTEAFF; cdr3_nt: TGTGCCAGCTCTACGATGGAGGACACTGAAGCTTTCTTT
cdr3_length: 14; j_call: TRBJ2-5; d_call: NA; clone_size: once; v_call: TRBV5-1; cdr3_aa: CASSGVSGQETQYF; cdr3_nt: TGCGCCAGCAGTGGGGTGTCGGGACAAGAGACCCAGTACTTC
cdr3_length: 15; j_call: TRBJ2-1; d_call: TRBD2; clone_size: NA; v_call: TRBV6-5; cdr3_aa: CASSLGTSGYNEQFF; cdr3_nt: TGTGCCAGCAGTCTCGGGACTAGCGGATACAATGAGCAGTTCTTC
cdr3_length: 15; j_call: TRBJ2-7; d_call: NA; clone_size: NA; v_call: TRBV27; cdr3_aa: CASRPRGGAFYEQYF; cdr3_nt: TGTGCCAGCAGGCCGAGGGGGGGGGCGTTCTACGAGCAGTACTTC
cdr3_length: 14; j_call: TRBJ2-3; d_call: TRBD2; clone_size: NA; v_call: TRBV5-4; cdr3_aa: CASSFSGSPDTQYF; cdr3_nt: TGTGCCAGCAGTTTTAGCGGGAGCCCAGATACGCAGTATTTT
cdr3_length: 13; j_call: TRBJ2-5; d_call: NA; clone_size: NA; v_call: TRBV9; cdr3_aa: CASSVASSETQYF; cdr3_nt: TGTGCCAGCAGCGTAGCTAGCTCCGAGACCCAGTACTTC